A single sample gave rise to the 27 T cell receptor beta chains below, sequenced in a study of blood T cell repertoires in COVID-19. Using immunoSEQ multiplex PCR, the repertoire was profiled, and TCRdb retains in-frame clones only, with some absent. Found here are some 200,000 clones, approximately 83% of them singletons; the top ten hold about 1.3%. The sequenced sample consisted of peripheral blood. The origin of the receptors is a woman in her 30s with COVID-19, enrolled during active disease.

This rearrangement joins TRBV9 to TRBJ1-2; perhaps TRBD1 as D (6 bases). This CDR3 spans 14 amino acids. Germline V gene sequence: CDR1 SGDLS, CDR2 YYNGEE. Trimming removed 1 base from V and 4 bases from J, with 11 bases in between. The CDR3 DNA reads TGTGCCAGCAGCGTACAACAGGGCGGCTATGGCTACACCTTC. It translates to CASSVQQGGYGYTF. The full variable domain, rest sourced from reference TRBV9 and TRBJ1-2, is DSGVTQTPKHLITATGQRVTLRCSPRSGDLSVYWYQQSLDQGLQFLIQYYNGEERAKGNILERFSAQQFPDLHSELNLSSLELGDSALYFCASSVQQGGYGYTFGSGTRLTVV.

The count of this clone is one. The V and J genes are TRBV18 and TRBJ2-5, with D perhaps TRBD2 (5 bases). V was shortened by 0 bases and J by 3 bases, with 8 bases between the two germline ends. CDR3 length equals 14 residues. The germline V gene has CDR1 KGHSH and CDR2 LQKENI. CDR3 nucleotides: TGTGCCAGCTCACCACCTAGCGCTAAAGAGACCCAGTACTTC. Translation: CASSPPSAKETQYF.

V usage is TRBV7-8 and J usage is TRBJ1-2; the D is unclear. Trimming left V 5 bases short and J 4 bases short, with 8 bases between. CDR1 and CDR2 from the germline V gene are SGHVS and FQNEAQ. The length of the CDR3 is 12 residues. CDR3 region: CASSPHLYGYTF. As DNA, the CDR3 is TGTGCCAGCAGCCCACATCTCTATGGCTACACCTTC.

The chain carries TRBV7-9 and TRBJ1-1; the D gene is possibly TRBD1 (5 bases). V lost 3 bases and J lost 0, with 8 bases in between. Per the germline V gene, CDR1 is SEHNR and CDR2 is FQNEAQ (reference sequence). The CDR3 is made up of 14 amino acids. The CDR3 reads CASSLAQVNTEAFF. The CDR3 bases are TGTGCCAGCAGCTTGGCACAGGTGAACACTGAAGCTTTCTTT.

J is TRBJ2-1 and V is TRBV6-2 or TRBV6-3; weak D call: TRBD2 (6 bases). CDR1 is MNHEY, CDR2 SVGEGT, per germline. Trimming removed 4 bases at V and 4 bases at J, with 17 bases between. The CDR3 covers 16 residues. The CDR3 nucleotides read TGTGCCAGCAGTTCCGCTTTGGCGGGGAGATACAATGAGCAGTTCTTC. Its protein is CASSSALAGRYNEQFF.

The V call is TRBV19, the J call TRBJ1-1; 7 bases are a match to TRBD1. Germline CDR1 is LNHDA and CDR2 is SQIVND (reference sequence). The CDR3 totals 15 residues. V shed 3 bases and J 1 base; nucleotides not matched to a gene: 5. The CDR3 sequence is CASSIRTGSNTEAFF. The CDR3, as DNA: TGTGCCAGTAGTATCAGGACAGGCTCGAACACTGAAGCTTTCTTT.

This chain joins TRBV11-1 and TRBJ2-3; TRBD1 aligns across 11 bases. The CDR3 is 15 residues long. V gave up 6 bases and J gave up 4 bases; unmatched junction bases: 6. Looked up from germline, CDR1 is SGHAT and CDR2 is FQDESV (reference sequence). The CDR3 DNA is TGTGCCAGCAGGCTGGGACAGGGGGGGTCAGATACGCAGTATTTT. Residues: CASRLGQGGSDTQYF.

CDR3 nucleotides: TGTGCCAGCACGGGACAGAACACCTACGAGCAGTACTTC. Its protein is CASTGQNTYEQYF. The chain has TRBV6-5 and TRBJ2-7, with 7 bases identical to TRBD1. With 7 bases clipped from V and 2 bases from J, the junction kept 5 bases outside the gene matches. This CDR3 spans 13 amino acids. In germline, CDR1 is MNHEY, CDR2 SVGAGI.

This clone occurred a few times. The gene calls are TRBV30 and TRBJ1-2; 7 bases fit TRBD1. Germline values: CDR1 GTSNPN, CDR2 SVGIG (reference sequence). Unmatched junction bases numbered 6, after V lost 8 bases and J lost 3 bases. The CDR3 consists of 12 residues. CDR3 region: CAQGGLYYGYTF. CDR3 nucleotide sequence: TGTGCCCAGGGGGGCCTCTACTATGGCTACACCTTC.

The rearrangement links TRBV18 to TRBJ1-1; the match to TRBD1 covers 7 bases. After removal of 2 bases from V and 2 bases from J, the junction contained 2 bases not matched to a gene. CDR3 length equals 14 residues. Per the germline V gene, CDR1 is KGHSH and CDR2 is LQKENI. The CDR3, as DNA: TGTGCCAGCTCACCAGGACAGGCTAACACTGAAGCTTTCTTT. Protein sequence: CASSPGQANTEAFF.

The rearrangement links TRBV6-2 or TRBV6-3 to TRBJ2-1; 7 bases are a match to TRBD1. CDR3 length: 15 residues. Germline-derived CDR1 and CDR2 are MNHEY and SVGEGT. Trimming at V came to 4 bases and at J to 6 bases, leaving 9 bases not matched to a gene. The CDR3 spells CASSSERGPRNEQFF. The DNA for the CDR3 is TGTGCCAGCAGTTCCGAGAGGGGGCCACGCAATGAGCAGTTCTTC.

The chain uses TRBV5-1 and TRBJ2-3; TRBD2 matches 7 bases. Unmatched junction bases numbered 3, after V lost 4 bases and J lost 4 bases. Germline V CDR1 and CDR2: SGHRS, YFSETQ. This CDR3 region has 13 residues. Written as DNA, the CDR3 is TGCGCCAGCAGCGCTAGCGGAGCAGATACGCAGTATTTT. Its translation: CASSASGADTQYF.

The genes are TRBV5-4 and TRBJ2-2; TRBD1 is a possible D gene (5 bases). Germline CDR1 SGHNT, CDR2 YYREEE (reference sequence). The CDR3 runs 14 residues. Trimming shortened V by 3 bases and J by 7 bases, and 13 bases separated the two germline ends. CDR3 nucleotides: TGTGCCAGCAGCTCGGAGCAGGGTAGCGGGGAGCTGTTTTTT. It yields the protein CASSSEQGSGELFF.

This chain links TRBV2 with TRBJ2-2, with a tentative D call TRBD2 (6 bases). V lost 7 bases and J lost 3, with 18 bases in between. The CDR3 spans 16 residues. Per germline, CDR1 SNHLY and CDR2 FYNNEI. CDR3 in amino acids: CASNTVGGWDTGELFF. DNA of the CDR3: TGTGCCAGCAACACCGTGGGGGGATGGGACACCGGGGAGCTGTTTTTT.

This chain joins TRBV5-4 and TRBJ2-4, with 10 bases identical to TRBD1. The CDR3 contains 15 residues. Germline CDR1 SGHNT, CDR2 YYREEE (reference sequence). The ends lost 4 bases at V and 5 bases at J; junction bases unmatched: 6. The CDR3 is CASSPFGTGENIQYF. DNA of the CDR3: TGTGCCAGCAGCCCTTTTGGGACAGGGGAAAACATTCAGTACTTC.

This chain joins TRBV4-1 and TRBJ1-1; D gene uncertain. This CDR3 has 14 residues. In germline, CDR1 is MGHRA, CDR2 YSYEKL. Trimming removed 1 base at V and 1 base at J, with 7 bases between. Written as DNA, the CDR3 is TGCGCCAGCAGCCAAGGGCCTGCGAACACTGAAGCTTTCTTT. It specifies CASSQGPANTEAFF.

The chain employs TRBV21-1 and TRBJ2-7; the DNA was not compared with TRBD2, the D call given in the table. TRBV21-1 is flagged as a pseudogene. This CDR3 spans 12 amino acids. CDR3 sequence: CASSKKWSGQYF. Here the CDR3 DNA reads TGTGCCAGCAGCAAAAAGTGGAGCGGGCAGTACTTC.

Only a few counts were recorded for this clone. V is TRBV18 and J is TRBJ1-5; 8 nucleotides match TRBD1. After removal of 6 bases from V and 3 bases from J, the junction contained 4 bases not matched to a gene. Per germline, CDR1 KGHSH and CDR2 LQKENI. This CDR3 region has 14 residues. The CDR3 sequence: CASSVDRDNQPQHF. The CDR3 DNA is TGTGCCAGCTCCGTGGACAGGGACAATCAGCCCCAGCATTTT.

The chain has TRBV3-1 (or the pseudogene TRBV3-2) and TRBJ2-4; maybe TRBD1 (6 bases). V was pared by 2 bases and J by 8 bases, with 13 bases between. The germline CDR1 and CDR2 sequences are LGHDT and YNNKEL (reference sequence). This CDR3 has 14 amino acids. The CDR3 here is CASSQNLQGDIQYF. In DNA form, the CDR3 reads TGTGCCAGCAGCCAAAATCTACAGGGAGACATTCAGTACTTC.

V usage is TRBV29-1 and J usage is TRBJ2-7; a weak D match, TRBD2 (5 bases). There are 15 residues in the CDR3. Trimming removed 5 bases from V and 4 bases from J, with 21 bases in between. Germline-derived CDR1 and CDR2 are SQVTM and ANQGSEA. CDR3 bases: TGCAGCGTTAATAAAGAGGGCAGGCATCAATACGAGCAGTACTTC. Protein: CSVNKEGRHQYEQYF.

This chain links TRBV20-1 with TRBJ2-7, with D uncertain. This CDR3 is built from 11 residues. With 7 bases removed from V and 6 bases from J, the gap between germline ends came to 13 bases. The germline gives CDR1 DFQATT, CDR2 SNEGSKA (reference sequence). The CDR3 region has the DNA TGCAGTGTACCGGGTGGTTCCGAGCAGTACTTC. Translation: CSVPGGSEQYF.

The chain couples TRBV18 to TRBJ2-2; 7 nucleotides agree with TRBD1. Germline-derived CDR1 and CDR2 are KGHSH and LQKENI. This CDR3 has 16 amino acids. Trimming at V came to 3 bases and at J to 3 bases, leaving 7 bases not matched to a gene. The CDR3 loop reads CASSPSPGGYTGELFF. In DNA, the CDR3 is TGTGCCAGCTCACCCAGTCCAGGGGGTTACACCGGGGAGCTGTTTTTT. The full variable domain, in which reference TRBV18 and TRBJ2-2 provide the parts outside the CDR3, is NAGVMQNPRHLVRRRGQEARLRCSPMKGHSHVYWYRQLPEEGLKFMVYLQKENIIDESGMPKERFSAEFPKEGPSILRIQQVVRGDSAAYFCASSPSPGGYTGELFFGEGSRLTVL.

The genes are TRBV2 and TRBJ1-4; D is ambiguous. This CDR3 spans 12 amino acids. Trimming took 2 bases from V and 4 from J, leaving 2 bases between them. Germline-derived CDR1 and CDR2 are SNHLY and FYNNEI. The DNA of the CDR3 is TGTGCCAGCAGTGAACTTAATGAAAAACTGTTTTTT. Translating gives CASSELNEKLFF.

CDR3 nucleotide sequence: TGTGCCAGCAGCGATACTAGGCCCGGGGAGCTGTTTTTT. This codes for CASSDTRPGELFF. The chain uses TRBV2 and TRBJ2-2, with a tentative D call TRBD2 (5 bases). Germline CDR1 is SNHLY and CDR2 is FYNNEI. Trimming removed 6 bases from V and 6 bases from J, with 11 bases in between. The CDR3 is made up of 13 amino acids.

CDR3 nucleotides: TGTGCCAGCAGCTTGAGCGGAAGCAATCAGCCCCAGCATTTT. This sequence encodes CASSLSGSNQPQHF. The chain employs TRBV5-4 and TRBJ1-5; D remains unclear. The ends were cut back, 1 base at V and 1 base at J, with 6 bases in the middle. The CDR3 loop spans 14 amino acids. CDR1 is SGHNT, CDR2 YYREEE, per germline (reference sequence).

The chain carries TRBV7-2 and TRBJ1-5, with 8 bases identical to TRBD1. CDR3 length: 16 amino acids. Trimming cost V 5 bases and J 2 bases; bases outside gene matches: 8. In germline, CDR1 is SGHTA, CDR2 FQGNSA. DNA for the CDR3: TGTGCCAGCAGCGCGCAGGGGGCTGGGGGCAATCAGCCCCAGCATTTT. Translation gives CASSAQGAGGNQPQHF.

This chain joins TRBV6-5 and TRBJ1-1, with D possibly being TRBD1 (5 bases). The CDR3 has 16 residues. Per the germline V gene, CDR1 is MNHEY and CDR2 is SVGAGI. V was pared by 0 bases and J by 4 bases, with 15 bases between. CDR3 in amino acids: CASSYSNRAGSTEAFF. The CDR3 region has the DNA TGTGCCAGCAGTTACTCGAACCGCGCAGGGTCCACTGAAGCTTTCTTT.